One and the same sample provided the 3 T cell receptor beta chains below, sequenced in a study of T cell repertoires in cytomegalovirus infection. These receptors are not linked to any known antigen. TCRdb recomputed calls from the reads with MiXCR, one row per CDR3 protein. The data hold 700,000 to 950,000 distinct CDR3 sequences, with 30% to 35% observed a single time. The specimen was cultured CD8+ T cells from PBMCs, collected from culture after CMV antigen stimulation. All receptors derive from a human donor in good health (CMV status not recorded). Some clones in this sample may be carry-over from other donors' samples.

The V and J genes are TRBV27 and TRBJ2-1; D is undetermined. CDR3 size: 14 residues. Germline loops: CDR1 MNHEY, CDR2 SMNVEV (reference sequence). The V end was cut by 6 bases, the J end by 3 bases, with 12 bases between. DNA for the CDR3: TGTGCCAGCAGCGAAACCGGCTACTACAATGAGCAGTTCTTC. Translation gives CASSETGYYNEQFF.

Worth noting for this clonotype: A much larger clone differs from this one at a single base, so this may be a read error. The V gene is TRBV7-8, the J gene TRBJ2-5; the D is unclear. The CDR3 has 14 residues. The V end was cut by 5 bases, the J end by 5 bases, with 15 bases between. Germline V lookup: CDR1 SGHVS, CDR2 FQNEAQ. The CDR3 spells CASSQYWVRETQYF. The CDR3 region has the DNA TGTGCCAGCAGCCAATACTGGGTGAGGGAGACCCAGTACTTC.

This clonotype was detected a few times. The chain recombines TRBV12-3 or TRBV12-4 with TRBJ2-3; tentatively, D is TRBD1 or TRBD2 (5 bases each). This CDR3 is built from 13 residues. V was cut by 6 bases and J by 7 bases, with 14 bases left in between. The CDR3 is CASRPIEGYTQYF. The CDR3 DNA reads TGTGCCAGCAGACCTATAGAGGGGTATACGCAGTATTTT.